This TCR beta chain originates from a study of shared clonotypes between healthy human individuals. The V gene's germline CDR1 is SQVTM and CDR2 ANQGSEA. This CDR3 region has 15 residues. V lost 3 bases and J lost 1; bases outside the gene matches: 4. Worth noting for this clone: What it binds is not known.

Findings and caveats of the study: Few donors limited the genetic and exposure-history diversity represented. Rarefaction showed sorted-subset sequencing was incomplete despite large depth.

The data were produced by immunoSEQ multiplex PCR, yet TCRdb's version contains in-frame clones alone and is incomplete. The sample shows 1.5 million to 1.9 million clones, approximately 98% of them seen only once. Material: naive CD4+ T cells sorted from blood. Subset meaning: CD45RA+ positively selected. The receptor was derived from a man aged 30 to 45 in good health. This sequence joins TRBV29-1 and TRBJ2-3; 10 bases map to TRBD2. CDR3: CSVDWSGRGTDTQYF. DNA of the CDR3: TGCAGCGTTGATTGGAGCGGGAGGGGCACAGATACGCAGTATTTT.